Following are 24 T cell receptor beta chains from one sample sequenced in a study of identical twins. One entry per CDR3 protein results from TCRdb running MiXCR on the 5' RACE reads. The sample includes about 920,000 distinct CDR3 sequences, roughly an eighth seen only once; the top ten take 1.5% to 2%. These data were also reused for a study on yellow fever vaccine responses in identical twins.

Sequencing input: PBMCs. The receptors were gathered from a woman in her late teens or twenties in good health.

This clonotype came up many times. This chain connects TRBV12-3 or TRBV12-4 to TRBJ2-2, with D possibly being TRBD2 (5 bases). V was trimmed by 8 bases and J by 1 base, leaving 14 bases between them. The CDR3 loop spans 15 amino acids. The CDR3 coding sequence is TGTGCCAGCCGGTCCGGACTCTTGAACACCGGGGAGCTGTTTTTT. Translating gives CASRSGLLNTGELFF.

This clonotype was seen only a few times. The CDR3 nucleotides read TGTGCCATCGGACAGGGGGCATACGAGCAGTACTTC. It encodes CAIGQGAYEQYF. This sequence joins TRBV24-1 and TRBJ2-7, with TRBD1 identical over 11 bases. CDR1 and CDR2 from the germline V gene are KGHDR and SFDVKD. The J segment lost 4 bases and the V segment lost 11 bases, leaving 3 bases of the junction unmatched. This CDR3 is built from 12 residues.

J is TRBJ2-5 and V is TRBV9; 10 positions match TRBD2. This CDR3 spans 15 amino acids. Germline-derived CDR1 and CDR2 are SGDLS and YYNGEE. V gave up 4 bases and J gave up 2 bases; unmatched junction bases: 5. The CDR3 nucleotides are TGTGCCAGCAGCATAACTAGCGGGACACAAGAGACCCAGTACTTC. This translates into CASSITSGTQETQYF.

This clonotype was found many times. The chain links TRBV20-1 to TRBJ2-2; the match to TRBD2 covers 12 bases. V lost 3 bases and J lost 4; bases outside the gene matches: 3. The CDR3 is 15 amino acids. Germline V gene lookup returns CDR1 DFQATT and CDR2 SNEGSKA (reference sequence). The CDR3 protein is CSASASGGATGELFF. For the CDR3, the DNA is TGCAGTGCTAGTGCTAGCGGGGGGGCCACCGGGGAGCTGTTTTTT.

The chain joins TRBV5-6 to TRBJ2-7; TRBD1 might be the D (6 bases). The V and J ends lost 0 bases and 4 bases respectively, with 11 bases between them. Germline loops: CDR1 SGHDT, CDR2 YYEEEE. The CDR3 sequence is 14 residues long. The CDR3 DNA is TGTGCCAGCAGCTTGGCCGGGACACAATACGAGCAGTACTTC. This translates into CASSLAGTQYEQYF. Using reference TRBV5-6 and TRBJ2-7 for the parts outside the CDR3, the full variable domain is DAGVTQSPTHLIKTRGQQVTLRCSPKSGHDTVSWYQQALGQGPQFIFQYYEEEERQRGNFPDRFSGHQFPNYSSELNVNALLLGDSALYLCASSLAGTQYEQYFGPGTRLTVT.

The rearrangement joins TRBV6-1 to TRBJ2-1; 10 bases match TRBD2. The junction had 9 bases not matched to a gene; V was cut back by 6 bases and J by 7 bases. CDR1 is MNHNS and CDR2 is SASEGT in the germline V gene. The CDR3 covers 15 residues. CDR3 protein: CASRNIAGGLNEQFF. As DNA, the CDR3 is TGTGCCAGCAGAAACATAGCGGGAGGTTTGAATGAGCAGTTCTTC.

This clonotype has more than one count but fewer than ten. The chain carries TRBV29-1 and TRBJ2-1; 8 bases fit TRBD1. V lost 4 bases, J lost 7 bases, and 15 bases stayed unmatched. The CDR3 totals 16 residues. CDR1 is SQVTM and CDR2 is ANQGSEA in the germline V gene. DNA for the CDR3: TGCAGCGTTGGCCGTGGACAGGGCCTCGCTTCAAATGAGCAGTTCTTC. Translation: CSVGRGQGLASNEQFF.

The sample holds a few counts of this clonotype. The genes are TRBV10-3 and TRBJ1-5; D uncertain. Germline lookup yields CDR1 ENHRY and CDR2 SYGVKD. Trimming removed 3 bases at V and 2 bases at J, with 11 bases between. This CDR3 is 15 amino acids long. The CDR3 nucleotides are TGTGCCATCAGTGAAGGACCCTCTGGCAATCAGCCCCAGCATTTT. Translated: CAISEGPSGNQPQHF.

The rearrangement uses TRBV6-1 and TRBJ2-7; D gene unclear. This CDR3 is built from 14 residues. V lost 4 bases and J 0 bases, leaving 10 bases between the germline ends. Germline V lookup: CDR1 MNHNS, CDR2 SASEGT. The CDR3 DNA follows: TGTGCCAGCAGTGTCGGCGTCAGCTCCTACGAGCAGTACTTC. Protein sequence: CASSVGVSSYEQYF.

This clonotype was seen more than once but under ten times. The V and J genes are TRBV5-4 and TRBJ2-7, with 8 positions matching TRBD1. CDR1 and CDR2 from the germline V gene are SGHNT and YYREEE (reference sequence). Unmatched junction bases numbered 11, after V lost 2 bases and J lost 4 bases. The CDR3 totals 16 residues. Written as DNA, the CDR3 is TGTGCCAGCAGCTTCGGGTATGGACAGGGAAGGTACGAGCAGTACTTC. Translating gives CASSFGYGQGRYEQYF.

This clonotype was found many times. The chain recombines TRBV27 with TRBJ1-2; 7 bases line up with TRBD1. After removal of 6 bases from V and 8 bases from J, the junction contained 12 bases not matched to a gene. Germline CDR1 and CDR2: MNHEY and SMNVEV (reference sequence). This CDR3 is 14 amino acids long. CDR3 nucleotides: TGTGCCAGCAGACTAGACAGGGCTCTCGGGGGCTACACCTTC. Translated, it gives CASRLDRALGGYTF.

This clonotype was detected a few times. The V and J genes are TRBV7-9 and TRBJ2-1; 10 bases match TRBD2. There are 14 residues in the CDR3. The ends lost 3 bases at V and 8 bases at J; junction bases unmatched: 4. The germline V gene has CDR1 SEHNR and CDR2 FQNEAQ (reference sequence). The chain's CDR3 is CASSFGLAAHEQFF. CDR3 DNA sequence: TGTGCCAGCAGCTTTGGACTAGCGGCGCATGAGCAGTTCTTC. Complete variable domain (other parts from reference TRBV7-9 and TRBJ2-1): DTGVSQNPRHKITKRGQNVTFRCDPISEHNRLYWYRQTLGQGPEFLTYFQNEAQLEKSRLLSDRFSAERPKGSFSTLEIQRTEQGDSAMYLCASSFGLAAHEQFFGPGTRLTVL.

This clonotype was found a few times. The V and J genes are TRBV6-1 and TRBJ1-4; D may be TRBD1 (6 bases). Germline values: CDR1 MNHNS, CDR2 SASEGT. The CDR3 is made up of 14 amino acids. Trimming cost V 4 bases and J 7 bases, with 13 bases left between them. The CDR3 sequence is CASSGGGGLEKLFF. In DNA, the CDR3 is TGTGCCAGCAGTGGGGGAGGGGGTCTTGAAAAACTGTTTTTT.

The chain is built from TRBV20-1 and TRBJ2-5, with a possible D match to TRBD1 (5 bases). Trimming shortened V by 5 bases and J by 4 bases, and 11 bases separated the two germline ends. This CDR3 has 12 residues. Germline CDR1 DFQATT, CDR2 SNEGSKA (reference sequence). CDR3 amino acids: CSADSIVETQYF. As DNA, the CDR3 is TGCAGTGCTGACAGTATCGTAGAGACCCAGTACTTC.

This clonotype is judged medium-sized (0.01 to 0.1%). The J gene is TRBJ2-1, the V gene TRBV29-1, with D hard to call. The germline gives CDR1 SQVTM, CDR2 ANQGSEA. CDR3 length: 11 amino acids. The germline V and J ends were trimmed by 6 bases and 2 bases, with 5 bases remaining between them. The CDR3 region has the DNA TGCAGCGTCCTAGCCTACAATGAGCAGTTCTTC. As protein: CSVLAYNEQFF.

This clonotype showed up many times. This chain joins TRBV28 and TRBJ2-7; 7 nucleotides align to TRBD1. The CDR3 contains 14 residues. Germline lookup yields CDR1 MDHEN and CDR2 SYDVKM. The ends lost 3 bases at V and 9 bases at J; junction bases unmatched: 11. This chain's CDR3 is CASSFRDREILQYF. In nucleotides, the CDR3 is TGTGCCAGCAGTTTTCGAGACAGGGAAATTCTGCAGTACTTC.

This clonotype was observed a handful of times. The V and J genes are TRBV10-1 and TRBJ2-3, with TRBD1 matching 8 bases. The CDR3 loop spans 15 amino acids. J lost 2 bases, V lost 6 bases, and 7 bases had no gene match. Germline V gene data show CDR1 as WNHNN and CDR2 as SYGVQD (reference sequence). CDR3 residues: CASSKRTGPTDTQYF. CDR3 nucleotide sequence: TGCGCCAGCAGCAAAAGGACAGGGCCCACAGATACGCAGTATTTT.

This clonotype was seen a handful of times. This rearrangement joins TRBV20-1 to TRBJ1-5; D unclear. Trimming left V 3 bases short and J 0 bases short, with 9 bases between. Germline assignment: CDR1 DFQATT and CDR2 SNEGSKA (reference sequence). The CDR3 runs to 14 residues. The CDR3 spells CSASRGYSNQPQHF. In nucleotides, the CDR3 is TGCAGTGCTAGTCGAGGTTATAGCAATCAGCCCCAGCATTTT.

This clonotype came up a few times. J is TRBJ2-4 and V is TRBV19, with D possibly matching TRBD2 (5 bases). This CDR3 comprises 15 residues. The germline CDR1 and CDR2 sequences are LNHDA and SQIVND (reference sequence). The germline V and J ends were trimmed by 3 bases and 0 bases, with 9 bases remaining between them. CDR3 bases: TGTGCCAGTAGTATCGGGGTACTAGCCAAAAACATTCAGTACTTC. As protein: CASSIGVLAKNIQYF.

This clonotype has a count of ten or more. The chain employs TRBV2 and TRBJ2-1; 12 bases are a match to TRBD2. This CDR3 is 16 amino acids long. CDR1 is SNHLY and CDR2 is FYNNEI in the germline V gene. With 8 bases clipped from V and 0 bases from J, the junction kept 5 bases outside the gene matches. CDR3 sequence: CASGGLAGGSYNEQFF. For the CDR3, the DNA is TGTGCCAGCGGGGGACTAGCGGGTGGCTCCTACAATGAGCAGTTCTTC.

This sequence joins TRBV11-2 and TRBJ2-5; 12 nucleotides line up with TRBD2. V was clipped by 5 bases and J by 5 bases; unmatched bases: 12. Germline V gene sequence: CDR1 SGHAT, CDR2 FQNNGV. The CDR3 sequence is 17 residues long. CDR3 residues: CASSPLKTSGGDETQYF. The CDR3 DNA sequence: TGTGCCAGCAGCCCACTTAAGACTAGCGGGGGTGATGAGACCCAGTACTTC. The full variable domain, completed using reference TRBV11-2 and TRBJ2-5, is EAGVAQSPRYKIIEKRQSVAFWCNPISGHATLYWYQQILGQGPKLLIQFQNNGVVDDSQLPKDRFSAERLKGVDSTLKIQPAKLEDSAVYLCASSPLKTSGGDETQYFGPGTRLLVL.

Only a few counts were recorded for this clonotype. The chain links TRBV10-3 to TRBJ2-1, with TRBD1 matching over 9 bases. The CDR3 runs to 17 residues. The V gene end was trimmed by 2 bases and the J gene end by 4 bases; junction bases not matched to a gene: 9. Germline loops: CDR1 ENHRY, CDR2 SYGVKD. The CDR3 loop is CAISEGGRDRVYNEQFF. CDR3 nucleotides: TGTGCCATCAGTGAGGGGGGCCGGGACAGGGTTTACAATGAGCAGTTCTTC.

This clonotype was detected a few times. The rearrangement uses TRBV24-1 and TRBJ2-1; D not resolved. V was clipped by 5 bases and J by 7 bases, with 17 bases between them. The CDR3 runs to 15 residues. Germline V gene sequence: CDR1 KGHDR, CDR2 SFDVKD. CDR3 sequence: CATSGVSGLRNEQFF. CDR3 coding DNA: TGTGCCACCAGTGGTGTGTCGGGCTTGAGAAATGAGCAGTTCTTC.

V gene TRBV12-3 or TRBV12-4 combines with J gene TRBJ2-1; 13 nucleotides agree with TRBD2. This CDR3 contains 16 residues. The J segment lost 7 bases and the V segment lost 5 bases, leaving 8 bases of the junction unmatched. CDR3 sequence reads: CASSPGLAGTGNEQFF. Here the CDR3 DNA reads TGTGCCAGCAGTCCGGGACTAGCGGGGACGGGGAATGAGCAGTTCTTC.